These T cell receptor beta chains were read from a single sample in a study of blood T cells in healthy people across ages. TCRdb fed the 5' RACE reads into MiXCR, producing one record per CDR3 protein. The sample shows about 720,000 distinct CDR3 sequences, 22% of them seen only once. The sample was blood. The source of these receptors is a man between 65 and 79 years old in good health. Both conserved end residues are part of each CDR3. Fields, in order: J gene, clone size, V gene, D gene, CDR3 protein, CDR3 DNA. D genes are given only for firm matches. Clone size is given for some rows only: seen once, a few or many times, or a class if the clone is expanded.

j_call: TRBJ2-3; clone_size: few; v_call: TRBV5-6; d_call: NA; cdr3_aa: CASSLLGDGTDTQYF; cdr3_nt: TGTGCCAGCAGCTTGCTCGGGGACGGGACAGATACGCAGTATTTT
j_call: TRBJ1-5; clone_size: few; v_call: TRBV2; d_call: NA; cdr3_aa: CASSQEISNQPQHF; cdr3_nt: TGTGCCAGCAGTCAGGAGATTAGCAATCAGCCCCAGCATTTT
j_call: TRBJ2-3; clone_size: few; v_call: TRBV7-6; d_call: NA; cdr3_aa: CASSLGVTTDTQYF; cdr3_nt: TGTGCCAGCAGCTTAGGGGTAACCACAGATACGCAGTATTTT
j_call: TRBJ1-5; clone_size: few; v_call: TRBV12-3/TRBV12-4; d_call: TRBD1; cdr3_aa: CASSPGQGRVNQPQHF; cdr3_nt: TGTGCCAGCAGTCCCGGACAGGGCAGGGTTAATCAGCCCCAGCATTTT
j_call: TRBJ2-3; clone_size: NA; v_call: TRBV5-4; d_call: NA; cdr3_aa: CASSSGQPSTDTQYF; cdr3_nt: TGTGCCAGCAGCTCAGGACAGCCTAGCACAGATACGCAGTATTTT
j_call: TRBJ1-6; clone_size: few; v_call: TRBV30; d_call: TRBD1; cdr3_aa: CAWNNRGGSPLHF; cdr3_nt: TGTGCCTGGAACAACAGGGGGGGATCACCCCTCCACTTT
j_call: TRBJ1-2; clone_size: few; v_call: TRBV6-2/TRBV6-3; d_call: NA; cdr3_aa: CASSYEGTNYGYTF; cdr3_nt: TGTGCCAGCAGTTACGAAGGCACTAACTATGGCTACACCTTC
j_call: TRBJ2-3; clone_size: NA; v_call: TRBV18; d_call: NA; cdr3_aa: CASSPWDTGTDTQYF; cdr3_nt: TGTGCCAGCTCACCTTGGGACACCGGCACAGATACGCAGTATTTT
j_call: TRBJ2-1; clone_size: few; v_call: TRBV24-1; d_call: NA; cdr3_aa: CATSESMVQATRFF; cdr3_nt: TGTGCCACCAGTGAATCCATGGTACAGGCGACAAGGTTCTTC
j_call: TRBJ1-6; clone_size: few; v_call: TRBV6-5; d_call: NA; cdr3_aa: CASSYQQARDNSPLHF; cdr3_nt: TGTGCCAGCAGTTACCAACAGGCGAGGGATAATTCACCCCTCCACTTT
j_call: TRBJ1-1; clone_size: few; v_call: TRBV19; d_call: NA; cdr3_aa: CASSRNSNTEAFF; cdr3_nt: TGTGCCAGTAGTAGGAATTCGAACACTGAAGCTTTCTTT
j_call: TRBJ2-1; clone_size: few; v_call: TRBV10-3; d_call: NA; cdr3_aa: CAIRVRDPNEQFF; cdr3_nt: TGTGCCATCAGGGTGCGGGATCCCAATGAGCAGTTCTTC
j_call: TRBJ2-5; clone_size: many; v_call: TRBV3-1; d_call: NA; cdr3_aa: CASSQRRETQYF; cdr3_nt: TGTGCCAGCAGCCAACGAAGAGAGACCCAGTACTTC
j_call: TRBJ1-5; clone_size: NA; v_call: TRBV18; d_call: NA; cdr3_aa: CASSPQGRNQPQHF; cdr3_nt: TGTGCCAGCTCACCACAGGGGCGCAATCAGCCCCAGCATTTT
j_call: TRBJ1-4; clone_size: NA; v_call: TRBV29-1; d_call: TRBD1; cdr3_aa: CSVKTTGGGEKLVF; cdr3_nt: TGCAGCGTAAAGACCACAGGGGGCGGTGAAAAACTGGTTTTT
j_call: TRBJ1-2; clone_size: NA; v_call: TRBV7-6; d_call: NA; cdr3_aa: CASSLAETPYYGYTF; cdr3_nt: TGTGCCAGCAGCTTAGCCGAAACACCCTACTATGGCTACACCTTC
j_call: TRBJ2-3; clone_size: few; v_call: TRBV7-3; d_call: NA; cdr3_aa: CASSLSGLNTDTQYF; cdr3_nt: TGTGCCAGCAGCTTAAGTGGGCTGAACACAGATACGCAGTATTTT
j_call: TRBJ1-1; clone_size: NA; v_call: TRBV28; d_call: NA; cdr3_aa: CASSLEGTLPEAFF; cdr3_nt: TGTGCCAGCAGTTTAGAGGGGACTTTACCTGAAGCTTTCTTT